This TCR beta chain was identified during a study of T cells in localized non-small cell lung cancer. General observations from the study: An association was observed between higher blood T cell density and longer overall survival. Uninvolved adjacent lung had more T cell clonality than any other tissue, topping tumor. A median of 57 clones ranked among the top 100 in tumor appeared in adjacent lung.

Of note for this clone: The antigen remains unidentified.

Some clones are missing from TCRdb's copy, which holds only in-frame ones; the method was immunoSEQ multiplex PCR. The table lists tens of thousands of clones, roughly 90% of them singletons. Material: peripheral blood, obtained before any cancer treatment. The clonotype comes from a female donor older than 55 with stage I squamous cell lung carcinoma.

In nucleotides, the CDR3 is TGTGCCAGCTCCCCAGACAGGGTAAATCAGCCCCAGCATTTT. This sequence encodes CASSPDRVNQPQHF. V is TRBV18 and J is TRBJ1-5, with TRBD1 matching 7 bases. The V gene's germline CDR1 is KGHSH and CDR2 LQKENI. J was trimmed by 4 bases and V by 6 bases; bases with no gene match: 6. The CDR3 has 14 amino acids.